Following are 32 T cell receptor beta chains from one sample sequenced in a study of blood T cells in healthy people across ages. Then a second PCR, running about 6 to 12 cycles, was carried out with a sample-barcoded 5' primer and a J-beta primer mix. TCRdb reprocessed the 5' RACE reads via MiXCR and lists one record per CDR3 protein. The sample includes 450,000 to 600,000 distinct CDR3 sequences, 25% to 35% of them seen just once. The sample was also linked to a second study, of T cells of mothers and their children.

Sample: blood. These receptors came from a boy aged 2-9 years in good health.

V and J are TRBV9 and TRBJ2-3; 8 nucleotides line up with TRBD2. J gave up 4 bases and V 2 bases, and 6 bases lay outside the gene matches. Looked up from germline, CDR1 is SGDLS and CDR2 is YYNGEE. The CDR3 runs to 15 residues. The CDR3 nucleotides are TGTGCCAGCAGCGTGACTTTGACTAGCGCAGATACGCAGTATTTT. Protein sequence: CASSVTLTSADTQYF.

In this sample, this clonotype turned up a few times. The V gene is TRBV4-3, the J gene TRBJ2-2; no clear D. Germline V gives CDR1 LGHNA, CDR2 YSLEER. The CDR3 totals 16 residues. V lost 0 bases, J lost 6 bases, and 14 bases lay in between. CDR3 in amino acids: CASSQDLGSPPGELFF. The CDR3 region has the DNA TGCGCCAGCAGCCAAGATCTCGGATCCCCACCCGGGGAGCTGTTTTTT.

This clonotype was found a few times. The chain has TRBV6-2 or TRBV6-3 and TRBJ2-3; 16 nucleotides agree with TRBD2. The V gene's germline CDR1 is MNHEY and CDR2 SVGEGT. V shed 2 bases, J shed 4 bases, and the junction held 3 bases outside the gene matches. This CDR3 region has 17 residues. CDR3 amino acids: CASSYGTSGRASDTQYF. The CDR3 region has the DNA TGTGCCAGCAGTTACGGGACTAGCGGGAGGGCCTCAGATACGCAGTATTTT.

With respect to this clonotype: Sequence at one end of the junction differs from germline and may be a read error. The CDR3 DNA follows: TGTGCCAGCAGCCCCCCCTCCGGCAGGAACACTGAAGCTTTCTTT. This gives the protein CASSPPSGRNTEAFF. The chain links TRBV4-1 to TRBJ1-1; no clear D gene. The CDR3 has 15 amino acids. The germline V gene encodes CDR1 MGHRA and CDR2 YSYEKL.

V and J are TRBV20-1 and TRBJ2-1; TRBD2 is a possible D gene (5 bases). Germline V CDR1 and CDR2: DFQATT, SNEGSKA (reference sequence). Trimming left V 3 bases short and J 9 bases short, with 21 bases between. This CDR3 region has 15 residues. The CDR3 sequence is CSARRLAGRLGEQFF. The CDR3 DNA reads TGCAGTGCTAGGAGACTCGCGGGTAGACTTGGTGAGCAGTTCTTC.

This clonotype has a handful of counts. The chain has TRBV12-3 or TRBV12-4 and TRBJ2-5, with D unresolved. The assigned J gene may be wrong: the sequence end matches TRBJ2-7 better. The CDR3 consists of 17 residues. For the CDR3, the DNA is TGTGCCAGCAGTTTCTTGCTGGGCCTCAAAGGGTCCTACGAGCAGTACTTC. It encodes CASSFLLGLKGSYEQYF.

The rearrangement links TRBV3-1 to TRBJ2-1, with 9 bases identical to TRBD2. J lost 3 bases, V lost 0 bases, and 6 bases had no gene match. Germline V gives CDR1 LGHDT, CDR2 YNNKEL (reference sequence). This CDR3 has 17 amino acids. In nucleotides, the CDR3 is TGTGCCAGCAGCCAAGAATATAGCGGGAGCTTCTACAATGAGCAGTTCTTC. Protein: CASSQEYSGSFYNEQFF.

The V gene is TRBV6-6, the J gene TRBJ2-3; the D gene is possibly TRBD2 (6 bases). Germline V gene lookup returns CDR1 MNHNY and CDR2 SVGAGI (reference sequence). V lost 6 bases and J lost 3, with 19 bases in between. CDR3 length equals 16 residues. The CDR3 DNA reads as TGTGCCAGCAGCCCGGCCCGACTAGGAGGTACAGATACGCAGTATTTT. This codes for CASSPARLGGTDTQYF.

The J gene is TRBJ2-2, the V gene TRBV5-1; the match to TRBD1 covers 9 bases. Germline loops: CDR1 SGHRS, CDR2 YFSETQ. The CDR3 contains 16 residues. V gave up 2 bases and J gave up 1 base; unmatched junction bases: 3. In nucleotides, the CDR3 is TGCGCCAGCAGCTTACAGGGACAGGGGAACACCGGGGAGCTGTTTTTT. Amino acids: CASSLQGQGNTGELFF.

The table lists this clonotype with a few counts. This chain uses TRBV7-8 with TRBJ1-5; D ambiguous. The CDR3 runs to 18 residues. The ends were cut back, 5 bases at V and 2 bases at J, with 22 bases in the middle. Germline V CDR1 and CDR2: SGHVS, FQNEAQ. The CDR3 DNA follows: TGTGCCAGCAGCCCCCAAGACGGCGGTCTGATGGGCAATCAGCCCCAGCATTTT. Its protein is CASSPQDGGLMGNQPQHF.

This clonotype was counted a few times. V gene TRBV18 combines with J gene TRBJ1-2; 10 positions agree with TRBD1. The V gene end was trimmed by 2 bases and the J gene end by 4 bases; junction bases not matched to a gene: 10. The CDR3 has 17 residues. CDR1 and CDR2 from the germline V gene are KGHSH and LQKENI. CDR3 loop: CASSPTGTGERSYGYTF. CDR3 nucleotide sequence: TGTGCCAGCTCACCAACCGGGACAGGGGAAAGGAGCTATGGCTACACCTTC.

This clonotype turned up a few times. Sequence at one end of the junction differs from germline and may be a read error. This rearrangement joins TRBV10-3 to TRBJ1-2; 8 nucleotides line up with TRBD1. This CDR3 contains 14 residues. Germline V gene lookup returns CDR1 ENHRY and CDR2 SYGVKD. The chain's CDR3 is CAISGQGGGYDYTF. CDR3 nucleotide sequence: TGTGCCATCAGCGGACAGGGAGGGGGCTATGACTACACCTTC.

The V call is TRBV20-1, the J call TRBJ1-2, with D perhaps matching TRBD1 (5 bases). The length of the CDR3 is 14 residues. Germline-derived CDR1 and CDR2 are DFQATT and SNEGSKA (reference sequence). Trimming shortened V by 6 bases and J by 2 bases, and 16 bases separated the two germline ends. This CDR3 is CSAPGQARNYGYTF. The CDR3 nucleotides are TGCAGTGCCCCAGGGCAGGCACGCAACTATGGCTACACCTTC.

CDR3 protein: CASSIAPSYEQYF. The CDR3 nucleotides are TGTGCCAGTAGTATAGCGCCCAGCTACGAGCAGTACTTC. The chain couples TRBV19 to TRBJ2-7; D remains unclear. V lost 1 base to trimming and J lost 3 bases, with 7 bases between them. This CDR3 spans 13 amino acids. Germline loops: CDR1 LNHDA, CDR2 SQIVND (reference sequence).

The rearrangement uses TRBV6-2 or TRBV6-3 and TRBJ1-1, with 8 bases lining up with TRBD1. The germline V gene has CDR1 MNHEY and CDR2 SVGEGT. This CDR3 comprises 14 residues. V shed 6 bases, J shed 4 bases, and the junction held 7 bases outside the gene matches. The CDR3 reads CASRNLDRATEAFF. DNA of the CDR3: TGTGCCAGCAGAAACCTGGACAGGGCCACTGAAGCTTTCTTT.

This clonotype was detected a few times. The chain combines TRBV7-2 with TRBJ2-7; TRBD2 might be the D (6 bases). V gave up 5 bases and J gave up 5 bases, with 16 bases separating them. The CDR3 has 14 residues. CDR1 and CDR2 from the germline V gene are SGHTA and FQGNSA. The CDR3 nucleotides read TGTGCCAGCAGCCCCGCCCCCCGCGGGAACGAGCAGTACTTC. Translating gives CASSPAPRGNEQYF. The whole variable domain, filled in from reference TRBV7-2 and TRBJ2-7, reads GAGVSQSPSNKVTEKGKDVELRCDPISGHTALYWYRQSLGQGLEFLIYFQGNSAPDKSGLPSDRFSAERTGGSVSTLTIQRTQQEDSAVYLCASSPAPRGNEQYFGPGTRLTVT.

V usage is TRBV11-2 and J usage is TRBJ2-3; D gene unclear. Germline CDR1 reads SGHAT; CDR2 reads FQNNGV. This CDR3 has 15 amino acids. The V end was cut by 1 base, the J end by 0 bases, with 8 bases between. CDR3 DNA: TGTGCCAGCAGCTTAGGAGTAGGAAGCACAGATACGCAGTATTTT. Translation: CASSLGVGSTDTQYF.

The chain employs TRBV7-2 and TRBJ2-7; no firm D call. CDR1 SGHTA and CDR2 FQGNSA come from the germline V gene. Deletions cut 0 bases from V and 0 bases from J, with 3 bases between. CDR3 size: 13 residues. The CDR3 coding sequence is TGTGCCAGCAGCTTAGCCCTCTCCTACGAGCAGTACTTC. It yields the protein CASSLALSYEQYF.

The genes are TRBV13 and TRBJ2-2, with 12 bases identical to TRBD2. CDR1 and CDR2 (germline): PRHDT, FYEKMQ (reference sequence). The ends lost 7 bases at V and 4 bases at J; junction bases unmatched: 4. The CDR3 extends over 15 amino acids. The CDR3 loop is CASTGTSGSTGELFF. The DNA for the CDR3 is TGTGCCAGCACCGGGACTAGCGGGTCCACCGGGGAGCTGTTTTTT.

This clonotype was seen more than once but under ten times. This chain joins TRBV10-1 and TRBJ2-5, with D tentatively TRBD1 or TRBD2 (5 bases each). Germline V lookup: CDR1 WNHNN, CDR2 SYGVQD (reference sequence). CDR3 size: 14 residues. The V and J ends lost 3 bases and 5 bases respectively, with 13 bases between them. CDR3 bases: TGCGCCAGCAGTGAAGGGGAACAGCGGGAGACCCAGTACTTC. This sequence encodes CASSEGEQRETQYF.

This clonotype was observed a handful of times. The rearrangement joins TRBV29-1 to TRBJ2-5; D might be TRBD1 (7 bases). Trimming pared 6 bases from V and 9 bases from J, leaving 20 bases between. The length of the CDR3 is 13 residues. Germline V gives CDR1 SQVTM, CDR2 ANQGSEA. In nucleotides, the CDR3 is TGCAGCGTAGAACTACAGGGGCGGGAACCCCAGTACTTC. Its protein is CSVELQGREPQYF. Full variable domain (remainder filled in from reference TRBV29-1 and TRBJ2-5): SAVISQKPSRDICQRGTSLTIQCQVDSQVTMMFWYRQQPGQSLTLIATANQGSEATYESGFVIDKFPISRPNLTFSTLTVSNMSPEDSSIYLCSVELQGREPQYFGPGTRLLVL.

This chain links TRBV9 with TRBJ2-7; tentatively, D is TRBD2 (7 bases). Per the germline V gene, CDR1 is SGDLS and CDR2 is YYNGEE. Trimming cost V 0 bases and J 3 bases, with 16 bases left between them. The length of the CDR3 is 16 residues. The CDR3 DNA reads as TGTGCCAGCAGCGTAGTAGAGGGGGGGCCGAGCTACGAGCAGTACTTC. As protein: CASSVVEGGPSYEQYF.

In its sample, this clonotype was seen a few times. The chain couples TRBV29-1 to TRBJ2-7, with 7 bases identical to TRBD2. J lost 2 bases, V lost 4 bases, and 8 bases had no gene match. In germline, CDR1 is SQVTM, CDR2 ANQGSEA. The CDR3 runs to 14 residues. CDR3 sequence: CSVAKLATPYEQYF. The CDR3, as DNA: TGCAGCGTTGCGAAACTAGCGACACCCTACGAGCAGTACTTC.

The chain carries TRBV7-9 and TRBJ1-1; weak D call: TRBD1 (6 bases). This CDR3 spans 13 amino acids. Looked up from germline, CDR1 is SEHNR and CDR2 is FQNEAQ (reference sequence). Trimming cost V 2 bases and J 6 bases, with 10 bases left between them. This CDR3 is CASSLSRGAEAFF. The CDR3, as DNA: TGTGCCAGCAGCTTATCCAGGGGAGCTGAAGCTTTCTTT. Filled out from reference TRBV7-9 and TRBJ1-1, the complete variable domain reads DTGVSQNPRHKITKRGQNVTFRCDPISEHNRLYWYRQTLGQGPEFLTYFQNEAQLEKSRLLSDRFSAERPKGSFSTLEIQRTEQGDSAMYLCASSLSRGAEAFFGQGTRLTVV.

The rearrangement links TRBV11-2 to TRBJ2-1; 7 nucleotides line up with TRBD2. This CDR3 contains 16 residues. From germline, CDR1 is SGHAT and CDR2 FQNNGV. The V gene end was trimmed by 0 bases and the J gene end by 7 bases; junction bases not matched to a gene: 9. CDR3 residues: CASSLDRALGGNEQFF. Here the CDR3 DNA reads TGTGCCAGCAGCTTAGATCGCGCCCTCGGGGGGAATGAGCAGTTCTTC.

The chain combines TRBV6-5 with TRBJ2-1, with TRBD2 as a possible D gene (5 bases). Trimming removed 5 bases at V and 14 bases at J, with 16 bases between. Germline V gives CDR1 MNHEY, CDR2 SVGAGI. The CDR3 covers 12 residues. DNA for the CDR3: TGTGCCAGCAGTCAAAGCCGGAGGAAGGAGTTCTTC. Protein product: CASSQSRRKEFF.

The chain combines TRBV20-1 with TRBJ2-1; possibly TRBD1 for D (5 bases). V shed 2 bases and J shed 4 bases, with 21 bases lying between them. The CDR3 runs to 17 residues. Germline values: CDR1 DFQATT, CDR2 SNEGSKA (reference sequence). The CDR3 protein is CSARPQDMQGPYNEQFF. DNA of the CDR3: TGCAGTGCTAGACCCCAAGACATGCAGGGCCCTTACAATGAGCAGTTCTTC.

J is TRBJ1-2 and V is TRBV20-1; TRBD1 agrees at 8 bases. Trimming cost V 4 bases and J 1 base; bases outside gene matches: 14. Germline V gene sequence: CDR1 DFQATT, CDR2 SNEGSKA (reference sequence). This CDR3 spans 17 amino acids. The CDR3 region is CSANGEDRDGINYGYTF. In DNA, the CDR3 is TGCAGTGCTAATGGGGAGGACAGGGATGGAATTAACTATGGCTACACCTTC.

This chain uses TRBV10-3 with TRBJ2-5; 11 bases line up with TRBD2. The J segment lost 12 bases and the V segment lost 5 bases, leaving 8 bases of the junction unmatched. CDR3 length: 13 residues. Germline-derived CDR1 and CDR2 are ENHRY and SYGVKD. This CDR3 is CAISLRTSGWEYF. The CDR3 nucleotides read TGTGCCATCAGTCTTCGGACTAGCGGGTGGGAGTACTTC.

The chain has TRBV20-1 and TRBJ2-5, with 14 bases aligning to TRBD2. Germline-derived CDR1 and CDR2 are DFQATT and SNEGSKA (reference sequence). The ends lost 0 bases at V and 2 bases at J; junction bases unmatched: 11. The length of the CDR3 is 19 residues. As DNA, the CDR3 is TGCAGTGCTAGAGATTCCCGACTAGCGGGAGGGCCGGTTCAAGAGACCCAGTACTTC. This codes for CSARDSRLAGGPVQETQYF.

Only a few counts were recorded for this clonotype. The chain joins TRBV14 to TRBJ2-3; 12 positions agree with TRBD2. The germline V gene has CDR1 SGHDN and CDR2 FVKESK. Trimming cost V 1 base and J 2 bases; bases outside gene matches: 4. This CDR3 is 17 amino acids long. The CDR3 sequence is CASSQVGLAGPTDTQYF. The CDR3 nucleotides are TGTGCCAGCAGCCAAGTAGGACTAGCGGGACCCACAGATACGCAGTATTTT.

This clonotype appeared a few times. The gene calls are TRBV7-8 and TRBJ2-1; 7 positions agree with TRBD2. Germline CDR1 and CDR2: SGHVS and FQNEAQ. The CDR3 has 16 amino acids. Trimming at V came to 5 bases and at J to 0 bases, leaving 7 bases not matched to a gene. CDR3 coding DNA: TGTGCCAGCAGCATCTGGGGGGGGAGCTCCTACAATGAGCAGTTCTTC. It specifies CASSIWGGSSYNEQFF.